The 21 T cell receptor beta chains reported below all come from one sample, sequenced in a study of blood T cell repertoires in COVID-19. The repertoire was sequenced with immunoSEQ multiplex PCR; TCRdb's copy has only in-frame clones and lacks some. This table holds hundreds of thousands of clones, around 91% found once. The sample consisted of PBMCs or T cells enriched from blood (not recorded which). These TCRs come from a woman in her forties who had recovered from COVID-19.

The V call is TRBV11-3, the J call TRBJ1-2; D possibly corresponds to TRBD1 (6 bases). This CDR3 has 13 residues. V lost 2 bases to trimming and J lost 7 bases, with 11 bases between them. CDR1 and CDR2 from the germline V gene are SGHNT and YENEEA. As DNA, the CDR3 is TGTGCCAGCAGCTTAACTAACAGGGTTGGCTACACCTTC. It specifies CASSLTNRVGYTF.

This chain uses TRBV7-2 with TRBJ2-7, with TRBD1 identical over 10 bases. After removal of 0 bases from V and 6 bases from J, the junction contained 8 bases not matched to a gene. The V gene's germline CDR1 is SGHTA and CDR2 FQGNSA. The CDR3 is 16 amino acids. The CDR3 here is CASSLARTGGLGEQYF. The CDR3 DNA is TGTGCCAGCAGCTTAGCCCGGACAGGGGGACTGGGCGAGCAGTACTTC. Full variable domain (rest looked up from reference TRBV7-2 and TRBJ2-7): GAGVSQSPSNKVTEKGKDVELRCDPISGHTALYWYRQSLGQGLEFLIYFQGNSAPDKSGLPSDRFSAERTGGSVSTLTIQRTQQEDSAVYLCASSLARTGGLGEQYFGPGTRLTVT.

This chain links TRBV4-3 with TRBJ2-4; D gene ambiguous. The CDR3 extends over 16 amino acids. Germline V gene sequence: CDR1 LGHNA, CDR2 YSLEER. V was shortened by 0 bases and J by 2 bases, with 11 bases between the two germline ends. The CDR3 coding sequence is TGCGCCAGCAGCCAAGATCTGGGCTTTTCCAAAAACATTCAGTACTTC. It yields the protein CASSQDLGFSKNIQYF.

V gene TRBV7-2 combines with J gene TRBJ2-5; TRBD1 agrees at 7 bases. Germline V gene lookup returns CDR1 SGHTA and CDR2 FQGNSA. The CDR3 length is 15 residues. After removal of 5 bases from V and 1 base from J, the junction contained 7 bases not matched to a gene. CDR3 sequence (DNA): TGTGCCAGCAGCCTAAGGGCAGGGGGCCAAGAGACCCAGTACTTC. It yields the protein CASSLRAGGQETQYF.

The gene calls are TRBV5-1 and TRBJ2-3, with TRBD1 as a possible D gene (5 bases). Trimming took 4 bases from V and 2 from J, leaving 11 bases between them. Germline CDR1 SGHRS, CDR2 YFSETQ. The CDR3 has 14 residues. CDR3 sequence (DNA): TGCGCCAGCAGCCGCGACAGTCACACAGATACGCAGTATTTT. This codes for CASSRDSHTDTQYF.

The chain has TRBV4-3 and TRBJ1-2, with D hard to call. Germline assignment: CDR1 LGHNA and CDR2 YSLEER. Deletions cut 2 bases from V and 4 bases from J, with 8 bases between. This CDR3 is built from 13 residues. CDR3 loop: CASSQTAGYGYTF. The CDR3 nucleotides read TGCGCCAGCAGCCAAACCGCGGGCTATGGCTACACCTTC.

The chain employs TRBV11-3 and TRBJ2-7, with 10 positions matching TRBD2. CDR1 and CDR2 from the germline V gene are SGHNT and YENEEA. The CDR3 totals 16 residues. V lost 5 bases, J lost 1 base, and 8 bases stayed unmatched. CDR3 nucleotide sequence: TGTGCCAGCAGCGATTACGGGACTAGCGTTTCCTACGAGCAGTACTTC. Protein sequence: CASSDYGTSVSYEQYF.

The chain uses TRBV28 and TRBJ2-3, with 14 bases that match TRBD2. The V gene end was trimmed by 5 bases and the J gene end by 0 bases; junction bases not matched to a gene: 1. Germline V gives CDR1 MDHEN, CDR2 SYDVKM. The CDR3 extends over 16 amino acids. The CDR3 reads CASSRTSGGSTDTQYF. The CDR3 bases are TGTGCCAGCAGTCGGACTAGCGGGGGGAGCACAGATACGCAGTATTTT. Filled out from reference TRBV28 and TRBJ2-3, the complete variable domain reads DVKVTQSSRYLVKRTGEKVFLECVQDMDHENMFWYRQDPGLGLRLIYFSYDVKMKEKGDIPEGYSVSREKKERFSLILESASTNQTSMYLCASSRTSGGSTDTQYFGPGTRLTVL.

The V and J genes are TRBV27 and TRBJ2-3, with 7 nucleotides matching TRBD2. Germline lookup yields CDR1 MNHEY and CDR2 SMNVEV (reference sequence). CDR3 length: 14 residues. V lost 4 bases and J lost 0; bases outside the gene matches: 1. CDR3 region: CASSWGGSTDTQYF. For the CDR3, the DNA is TGTGCCAGCAGTTGGGGAGGGAGCACAGATACGCAGTATTTT.

This clone was observed a handful of times. CDR3 loop: CASSVTVGPYEQYF. The CDR3 DNA is TGTGCCAGCAGCGTGACAGTAGGTCCTTACGAGCAGTACTTC. The chain joins TRBV9 to TRBJ2-7; perhaps TRBD1 as D (5 bases). V was cut by 2 bases and J by 4 bases, with 13 bases left in between. The germline CDR1 and CDR2 sequences are SGDLS and YYNGEE. The CDR3 extends over 14 amino acids.

CDR3 sequence (DNA): TGCAGCGTTGAAACCCGACTAGCGGGGGAATACAATGAGCAGTTCTTC. Translating gives CSVETRLAGEYNEQFF. The chain joins TRBV29-1 to TRBJ2-1; 12 positions match TRBD2. J was trimmed by 4 bases and V by 2 bases; bases with no gene match: 6. The CDR3 has 16 residues. CDR1 SQVTM and CDR2 ANQGSEA come from the germline V gene.

The chain uses TRBV21-1 and TRBJ1-2; the table's D gene call, TRBD1, was not cross checked with the DNA. TRBV21-1 is recorded as a pseudogene. The CDR3 sequence is 20 residues long. CDR3 amino acids: CASSTLWDREKPEPDYGYTF. CDR3 sequence (DNA): TGTGCCAGCAGCACTCTTTGGGACAGGGAAAAACCTGAGCCGGACTATGGCTACACCTTC.

The rearrangement links TRBV7-9 to TRBJ2-7; 7 bases are shared with TRBD1. V was pared by 4 bases and J by 6 bases, with 9 bases of the junction left unmatched. Germline V CDR1 and CDR2: SEHNR, FQNEAQ (reference sequence). The CDR3 has 14 amino acids. The CDR3 region is CASSWEQGIGEQYF. The CDR3 coding sequence is TGTGCCAGCAGCTGGGAACAGGGGATTGGCGAGCAGTACTTC.

The rearrangement joins TRBV28 to TRBJ2-5, with 8 nucleotides matching TRBD1. The CDR3 sequence is 17 residues long. Unmatched junction bases numbered 16, after V lost 5 bases and J lost 5 bases. CDR1 and CDR2 (germline): MDHEN, SYDVKM. The CDR3 spells CASSRKNFRGRWETQYF. As DNA, the CDR3 is TGTGCCAGCAGTAGAAAAAACTTCAGGGGGCGGTGGGAGACCCAGTACTTC.

The J gene is TRBJ2-7, the V gene TRBV5-6; TRBD1 agrees at 12 bases. This CDR3 contains 16 residues. After removal of 3 bases from V and 0 bases from J, the junction contained 4 bases not matched to a gene. Per the germline V gene, CDR1 is SGHDT and CDR2 is YYEEEE. The CDR3 loop is CASSSGTGGVSYEQYF. In nucleotides, the CDR3 is TGTGCCAGCAGCTCGGGGACAGGGGGCGTCTCCTACGAGCAGTACTTC.

Regarding this clone: The same CDR3 is also encoded by other DNA sequences in this sample. This rearrangement joins TRBV29-1 to TRBJ2-7; 11 nucleotides match TRBD2. The CDR3 length is 13 residues. Germline V gene data show CDR1 as SQVTM and CDR2 as ANQGSEA. The V gene end was trimmed by 7 bases and the J gene end by 1 base; junction bases not matched to a gene: 3. DNA for the CDR3: TGCAGCGCCGGGACTAGCGGTTCCTACGAGCAGTACTTC. Its protein is CSAGTSGSYEQYF.

This clone is medium-sized (0.01 to 0.1%) by share. The V gene is TRBV6-2 or TRBV6-3, the J gene TRBJ1-5; D is unclear. The CDR3 totals 14 residues. CDR1 MNHEY and CDR2 SVGEGT come from the germline V gene. Trimming removed 2 bases at V and 1 base at J, with 6 bases between. CDR3 DNA sequence: TGTGCCAGCAGTTACGGGCGCAGCAATCAGCCCCAGCATTTT. Its protein product is CASSYGRSNQPQHF.

The chain has TRBV4-3 and TRBJ1-6; D might be TRBD1 (6 bases). V shed 1 base and J shed 8 bases, with 21 bases lying between them. The V gene's germline CDR1 is LGHNA and CDR2 YSLEER. This CDR3 comprises 18 residues. The CDR3 DNA reads TGCGCCAGCAGCCAAGCCGAGATGGGGGGGGCAGTTTATTCACCCCTCCACTTT. Amino acids: CASSQAEMGGAVYSPLHF.

This clone was picked up a small number of times. The gene calls are TRBV2 and TRBJ1-2; D not resolved. Trimming shortened V by 3 bases and J by 9 bases, and 8 bases separated the two germline ends. The germline V gene encodes CDR1 SNHLY and CDR2 FYNNEI. The CDR3 is made up of 11 amino acids. In DNA, the CDR3 is TGTGCCAGCAGTGAGAGAACCCGCTACACCTTC. Its protein product is CASSERTRYTF. Drawing the rest from reference TRBV2 and TRBJ1-2, the complete variable domain is EPEVTQTPSHQVTQMGQEVILRCVPISNHLYFYWYRQILGQKVEFLVSFYNNEISEKSEIFDDQFSVERPDGSNFTLKIRSTKLEDSAMYFCASSERTRYTFGSGTRLTVV.

V gene TRBV10-3 combines with J gene TRBJ2-7; a weak D match, TRBD1 (6 bases). The V and J ends lost 6 bases and 0 bases respectively, with 15 bases between them. This CDR3 spans 15 amino acids. Germline values: CDR1 ENHRY, CDR2 SYGVKD. The DNA for the CDR3 is TGTGCCATCAGCCCAGAAGGGGGTCCCTCCTACGAGCAGTACTTC. Its translation: CAISPEGGPSYEQYF.

This chain links TRBV29-1 with TRBJ2-2, with D possibly being TRBD2 (6 bases). The CDR3 is 13 residues long. The germline gives CDR1 SQVTM, CDR2 ANQGSEA. V was pared by 6 bases and J by 4 bases, with 12 bases between. The CDR3 protein is CSVLPGGTGELFF. The CDR3 bases are TGCAGCGTCCTCCCCGGGGGCACCGGGGAGCTGTTTTTT.